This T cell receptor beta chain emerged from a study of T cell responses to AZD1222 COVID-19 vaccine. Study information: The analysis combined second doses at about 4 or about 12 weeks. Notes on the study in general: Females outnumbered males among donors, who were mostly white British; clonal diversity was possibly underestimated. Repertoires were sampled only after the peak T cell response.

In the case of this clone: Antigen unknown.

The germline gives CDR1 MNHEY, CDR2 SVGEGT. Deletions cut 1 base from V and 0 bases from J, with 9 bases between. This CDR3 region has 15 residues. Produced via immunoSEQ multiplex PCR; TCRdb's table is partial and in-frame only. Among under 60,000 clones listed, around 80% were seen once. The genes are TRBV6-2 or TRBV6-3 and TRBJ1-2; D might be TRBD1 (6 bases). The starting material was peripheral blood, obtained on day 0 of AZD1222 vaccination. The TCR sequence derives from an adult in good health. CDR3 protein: CASSYFRDTNYGYTF. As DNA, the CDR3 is TGTGCCAGCAGTTACTTCCGGGACACTAACTATGGCTACACCTTC.